Listed here is a single TCR beta chain. Original processing methods: Amplification of reference gene primers was used by the study to estimate nucleated cell counts. The repertoire was sequenced with immunoSEQ multiplex PCR; TCRdb's copy has only in-frame clones and lacks some. V, J and clone size were drawn from that table, and D and trimming were deduced from the DNA. Among fewer than 250,000 clones listed, approximately 80% were seen once. The data are from a study of blood T cell repertoires in COVID-19. About the research overall: Samples taken during acute and convalescent COVID-19 were collected in the United States, Italy and Spain. T cells, B-cell-depleted T cells, or PBMCs supplied cDNA or gDNA.

CDR1 is MNHNS and CDR2 is SASEGT in the germline V gene. The CDR3 is made up of 14 amino acids. V shed 3 bases, J shed 2 bases, and the junction held 3 bases outside the gene matches. The sequenced sample was peripheral blood. This clonotype was sampled from a woman over 75 with acute or convalescent COVID-19. The rearrangement links TRBV6-1 to TRBJ2-7; the match to TRBD2 covers 8 bases. The CDR3 region is CASSDRLAPYEQYF. In DNA form, the CDR3 reads TGTGCCAGCAGTGATAGACTAGCGCCCTACGAGCAGTACTTC.